The TCR beta chain described here comes from a study of siplizumab effects on memory and regulatory T cells. Broader study findings: The suppressive capacity of proliferating Tregs from siplizumab cultures remained unconfirmed. There appeared to be greater diversity in naive T cells than in memory cells, and naive T cells seemed major contributors to the alloresponse. The authors mapped only a minor fraction of alloreactive clones to unstimulated subsets.

Assayed TCR templates numbered some 9.3 x 10^4 for each sample. The data were produced by immunoSEQ multiplex PCR, yet TCRdb's version contains in-frame clones alone and is incomplete. The table shows about 120,000 clones, with about 94% occurring only once. Points on this clone: Its target is unknown.

The ends were cut back, 8 bases at V and 9 bases at J, with 17 bases in the middle. This CDR3 has 13 residues. Germline lookup yields CDR1 LNHNV and CDR2 YYDKDF (reference sequence). The rearrangement joins TRBV15 to TRBJ2-1; D remains unclear. This TCR derives from a human donor in good health. The sample consisted of non-Treg CD4+ T cells sorted from blood. The CDR3: CATSPERWGEQFF. The CDR3 DNA is TGTGCCACCTCCCCAGAGAGATGGGGTGAGCAGTTCTTC.